The 32 T cell receptor beta chains below all came from one sample that was sequenced in a study of metastatic and nonmetastatic thyroid tumors. TCRdb re-processed the PCR reads through MiXCR. Of tens of thousands of clones in the sample, roughly a sixth were seen once. Every patient underwent thyroid surgery untreated. The sequencing input was tumor tissue. Every receptor here comes from a female donor with papillary thyroid cancer or a benign thyroid nodule (not recorded which). Some clones in this sample may be carry-over from other donors' samples.

At least ten counts were recorded for this clone. V gene TRBV5-6 combines with J gene TRBJ2-3, with D unresolved. V was cut by 0 bases and J by 5 bases, with 10 bases left in between. Germline V gene data show CDR1 as SGHDT and CDR2 as YYEEEE. There are 14 residues in the CDR3. The CDR3 nucleotides are TGTGCCAGCAGCTTGGTTGAAGTGCAAGATACGCAGTATTTT. Its translation: CASSLVEVQDTQYF.

As regards this clone: The final CDR3 position lacks the conserved phenylalanine or tryptophan, pointing to a likely read error. This chain uses TRBV6-1 with TRBJ1-6; D is uncertain. The CDR3 length is 15 residues. Trimming took off 7 bases at V and 4 bases at J, with 14 bases between the two ends. CDR1 MNHNS and CDR2 SASEGT come from the germline V gene. In DNA, the CDR3 is TGTGCCAGCATCCCCGAACAAGGGTATAATTCACCCCTCCACTCT. Protein product: CASIPEQGYNSPLHS.

The rearrangement joins TRBV6-7 to TRBJ2-2; 8 nucleotides agree with TRBD1. TRBV6-7 qualifies as an ORF whose function is uncertain. The CDR3 has 17 amino acids. Trimming at V came to 3 bases and at J to 4 bases, leaving 10 bases not matched to a gene. CDR3 DNA: TGTGCCAGCAGTTATCAACCGGGACAGGTTGCCACCGGGGAGCTGTTTTTT. Translated, it gives CASSYQPGQVATGELFF.

About this clone itself: Just one base apart from a much larger clone, this may be a read error. This chain's CDR3 is CATSDLQDRAVIGQETQYF. CDR3 in DNA: TGTGCCACCAGTGATTTGCAAGATAGGGCGGTCATAGGACAAGAGACCCAGTACTTC. This chain links TRBV24-1 with TRBJ2-5; D gene uncertain. CDR1 and CDR2 (germline): KGHDR, SFDVKD. The CDR3 totals 19 residues. Trimming cost V 0 bases and J 2 bases, with 21 bases left between them.

V gene TRBV27 combines with J gene TRBJ1-4, with unresolved D. Germline assignment: CDR1 MNHEY and CDR2 SMNVEV (reference sequence). There are 15 residues in the CDR3. V dropped 5 bases and J dropped 4 bases, with 14 bases sitting between them. This CDR3 reads CASSPPRTFNEKLFF. CDR3 sequence (DNA): TGTGCCAGCAGTCCCCCCCGGACGTTTAATGAAAAACTGTTTTTT. The entire variable domain, with the rest obtained from reference TRBV27 and TRBJ1-4, is as follows: EAQVTQNPRYLITVTGKKLTVTCSQNMNHEYMSWYRQDPGLGLRQIYYSMNVEVTDKGDVPEGYKVSRKEKRNFPLILESPSPNQTSLYFCASSPPRTFNEKLFFGSGTQLSVL.

The V gene is TRBV20-1, the J gene TRBJ2-3, with TRBD2 identical over 12 bases. The trim removed 3 bases at V and 7 bases at J, leaving 11 bases unmatched. This CDR3 comprises 16 residues. Germline CDR1 and CDR2: DFQATT and SNEGSKA (reference sequence). The CDR3 nucleotides read TGCAGTGCTAGGGGACTAGCGGGTCCACTCCTATATACGCAGTATTTT. Amino acids: CSARGLAGPLLYTQYF.

A remark on this clone: One junction end disagrees with the germline gene, perhaps due to a read error. V usage is TRBV30 and J usage is TRBJ2-7, with D possibly matching TRBD1 (5 bases). The CDR3 runs to 14 residues. Per the germline V gene, CDR1 is GTSNPN and CDR2 is SVGIG (reference sequence). CDR3 sequence: CAWCVAATAYEQYF. CDR3 nucleotide sequence: TGTGCCTGGTGTGTTGCGGCGACAGCCTACGAGCAGTACTTC.

This clone came up many times. The chain is built from TRBV7-9 and TRBJ1-2; D is uncertain. V shed 1 base and J shed 2 bases, with 8 bases lying between them. The germline gives CDR1 SEHNR, CDR2 FQNEAQ (reference sequence). This CDR3 comprises 14 residues. CDR3 sequence reads: CASSLDAANYGYTF. DNA for the CDR3: TGTGCCAGCAGCTTAGACGCGGCGAACTATGGCTACACCTTC.

This clone was counted between two and nine times. The V gene is TRBV5-4, the J gene TRBJ2-5; D perhaps matches TRBD1 (5 bases). The length of the CDR3 is 13 residues. V lost 2 bases, J lost 0 bases, and 5 bases lay in between. CDR1 is SGHNT and CDR2 is YYREEE in the germline V gene (reference sequence). CDR3 in amino acids: CASSFRDQETQYF. CDR3 DNA: TGTGCCAGCAGCTTCAGGGACCAAGAGACCCAGTACTTC. The variable domain in full, completed from reference TRBV5-4 and TRBJ2-5, reads ETGVTQSPTHLIKTRGQQVTLRCSSQSGHNTVSWYQQALGQGPQFIFQYYREEENGRGNFPPRFSGLQFPNYSSELNVNALELDDSALYLCASSFRDQETQYFGPGTRLLVL.

This chain connects TRBV10-2 to TRBJ2-7, with a possible D match to TRBD2 (5 bases). CDR3 length: 14 residues. The germline V gene encodes CDR1 WSHSY and CDR2 SAAADI. V shed 8 bases and J shed 3 bases, with 17 bases lying between them. CDR3 in DNA: TGCGCCAGCTCTGCCTCGGGAAATAACTACGAGCAGTACTTC. Amino acid sequence: CASSASGNNYEQYF.

About this clone itself: A clone one base away is much larger, so this may be a read error. The chain carries TRBV19 and TRBJ2-1; D remains ambiguous. Germline loops: CDR1 LNHDA, CDR2 SQIVND (reference sequence). The germline V and J ends were trimmed by 9 bases and 2 bases, with 14 bases remaining between them. The CDR3 is made up of 14 amino acids. The CDR3, as DNA: TGTGCCAGCAGCCCCAGCATGGCCTACAATGAGCAGTTCTTC. Residues: CASSPSMAYNEQFF. Combining the CDR3 with reference TRBV19 and TRBJ2-1 gives the whole variable domain DGGITQSPKYLFRKEGQNVTLSCEQNLNHDAMYWYRQDPGQGLRLIYYSQIVNDFQKGDIAEGYSVSREKKESFPLTVTSAQKNPTAFYLCASSPSMAYNEQFFGPGTRLTVL.

The table lists this clone with a few counts. The rearrangement links TRBV6-1 to TRBJ2-7; 12 bases align to TRBD2. Germline CDR1 is MNHNS and CDR2 is SASEGT. The CDR3 is made up of 15 amino acids. Trimming took 4 bases from V and 0 from J; bases not matched to a gene: 1. CDR3 sequence: CASSGGLAGSYEQYF. In nucleotides, the CDR3 is TGTGCCAGCAGTGGGGGACTAGCGGGCTCCTACGAGCAGTACTTC.

This clone was detected ten times or more. The gene calls are TRBV20-1 and TRBJ2-1; D is perhaps TRBD1 or TRBD2 (5 bases each). In germline, CDR1 is DFQATT, CDR2 SNEGSKA (reference sequence). CDR3 length: 14 amino acids. Trimming left V 0 bases short and J 7 bases short, with 13 bases between. The chain's CDR3 is CSARDQGERNEQFF. CDR3 DNA: TGCAGTGCTAGAGATCAAGGGGAGAGGAATGAGCAGTTCTTC.

The table lists this clone with many counts. The CDR3 nucleotides read TGTGCCAGCAGCCCGACAGGGGCCGGATCAAATGAGCAGTTCTTC. Its protein product is CASSPTGAGSNEQFF. V and J are TRBV7-9 and TRBJ2-1; TRBD1 matches 8 bases. Germline V gene data show CDR1 as SEHNR and CDR2 as FQNEAQ (reference sequence). J lost 7 bases, V lost 5 bases, and 10 bases had no gene match. This CDR3 is 15 amino acids long.

This clone has only a few counts. With a much larger clone just one base away, this may be a read error. The chain combines TRBV20-1 with TRBJ1-1; weak D call: TRBD1 (5 bases). The CDR3 contains 13 residues. CDR1 and CDR2 (germline): DFQATT, SNEGSKA (reference sequence). V lost 2 bases and J lost 6, with 13 bases in between. CDR3 nucleotides: TGCAGTGCTAGAACTCAGGGAGACGCTGAAGCTTTCTTT. It translates to CSARTQGDAEAFF.

This clone showed up many times. Other DNA sequences in the same sample also yield this CDR3. The chain couples TRBV20-1 to TRBJ2-7; D might be TRBD1 (5 bases). Germline CDR1 reads DFQATT; CDR2 reads SNEGSKA (reference sequence). The CDR3 spans 16 residues. V gave up 1 base and J gave up 3 bases, with 19 bases separating them. The chain's CDR3 is CSARGFVDSRGYEQYF. CDR3 DNA sequence: TGCAGTGCTAGAGGTTTTGTGGATTCAAGGGGCTACGAGCAGTACTTC.

Many counts were recorded for this clone. The rearrangement uses TRBV29-1 and TRBJ1-2; a possible D gene is TRBD1 (6 bases). Trimming took off 7 bases at V and 8 bases at J, with 14 bases between the two ends. The germline CDR1 and CDR2 sequences are SQVTM and ANQGSEA. The CDR3 length is 11 residues. The CDR3 DNA sequence: TGCAGCGGTAAACAGGGTTGGGGCTACACCTTC. This gives the protein CSGKQGWGYTF.

This clone was picked up many times. The chain combines TRBV19 with TRBJ1-5; D call uncertain. The CDR3 totals 18 residues. Germline V lookup: CDR1 LNHDA, CDR2 SQIVND (reference sequence). Trimming removed 5 bases from V and 0 bases from J, with 20 bases in between. CDR3 nucleotide sequence: TGTGCCAGTAGTTCAGACGGCACCTACCCTTATAGCAATCAGCCCCAGCATTTT. Translation: CASSSDGTYPYSNQPQHF. The entire variable domain, with the rest obtained from reference TRBV19 and TRBJ1-5, is as follows: DGGITQSPKYLFRKEGQNVTLSCEQNLNHDAMYWYRQDPGQGLRLIYYSQIVNDFQKGDIAEGYSVSREKKESFPLTVTSAQKNPTAFYLCASSSDGTYPYSNQPQHFGDGTRLSIL.

This clone was counted ten times or more. The rearrangement joins TRBV9 to TRBJ2-2; D gene uncertain. The V and J ends lost 0 bases and 0 bases respectively, with 12 bases between them. This CDR3 has 17 amino acids. Germline V gene lookup returns CDR1 SGDLS and CDR2 YYNGEE. DNA of the CDR3: TGTGCCAGCAGCGTAGTTGGGGTGGTAGCGAACACCGGGGAGCTGTTTTTT. It is translated as CASSVVGVVANTGELFF.

The chain carries TRBV20-1 and TRBJ2-3; 11 nucleotides match TRBD2. The CDR3 totals 14 residues. The germline V gene has CDR1 DFQATT and CDR2 SNEGSKA (reference sequence). Germline trimming cut 7 bases from V and 3 bases from J; bases unmatched to any gene: 6. The CDR3 here is CSVTLAGDTDTQYF. Here the CDR3 DNA reads TGCAGTGTCACACTAGCGGGGGATACAGATACGCAGTATTTT.

Turning to this clone: A much larger clone differs by one base, so this may be a read error. J is TRBJ2-2 and V is TRBV5-6; D might be TRBD2 (5 bases). The CDR3 consists of 15 residues. Germline CDR1 and CDR2: SGHDT and YYEEEE. DNA for the CDR3: TGTTCCAGCAGCTTGAGGGCCATCAACACCGGGGAGCTGTTTTTT. It specifies CSSSLRAINTGELFF.

The chain employs TRBV11-1 and TRBJ1-5; 9 bases match TRBD1. Losses at the gene ends were 5 bases for V and 2 bases for J; bases not matched to a gene: 7. Germline CDR1 SGHAT, CDR2 FQDESV (reference sequence). The CDR3 length is 16 residues. CDR3 loop: CASSITGGAGNQPQHF. CDR3 in DNA: TGTGCCAGCAGCATCACAGGGGGCGCCGGCAATCAGCCCCAGCATTTT.

This clone has a count of ten or more. The V gene is TRBV20-1, the J gene TRBJ2-5; D gene ambiguous. This CDR3 spans 15 amino acids. Germline V gene data show CDR1 as DFQATT and CDR2 as SNEGSKA (reference sequence). Trimming left V 2 bases short and J 1 base short, with 14 bases between. The CDR3, as DNA: TGCAGTGCTAGACTCGCGCAGCGTATCCAAGAGACCCAGTACTTC. As protein: CSARLAQRIQETQYF.

The V and J genes are TRBV20-1 and TRBJ1-5; perhaps TRBD1 as D (5 bases). CDR1 is DFQATT, CDR2 SNEGSKA, per germline (reference sequence). V was shortened by 5 bases and J by 3 bases, with 11 bases between the two germline ends. The CDR3 has 13 amino acids. The CDR3 DNA sequence: TGCAGTGCTGGGGGTGGTATCAATCAGCCCCAGCATTTT. It encodes CSAGGGINQPQHF.

Details on this clone: The sample holds other DNA sequences that translate to the same CDR3. The chain combines TRBV24-1 with TRBJ1-2; 7 bases align to TRBD1. V gave up 3 bases and J gave up 5 bases; unmatched junction bases: 8. This CDR3 has 15 amino acids. The V gene's germline CDR1 is KGHDR and CDR2 SFDVKD. The CDR3 DNA is TGTGCCACCAGTGATAGGGGGACAGCAGTTTATGGCTACACCTTC. Translating it yields CATSDRGTAVYGYTF.

This clone was counted many times. The rearrangement uses TRBV7-9 and TRBJ1-3; 7 nucleotides match TRBD1. J lost 3 bases, V lost 7 bases, and 3 bases had no gene match. Germline V gives CDR1 SEHNR, CDR2 FQNEAQ (reference sequence). This CDR3 is built from 13 residues. The CDR3 region is CASTRTGGNTIYF. CDR3 nucleotides: TGTGCCAGCACGCGGACAGGTGGAAACACCATATATTTT.

This clone was detected many times. The V gene is TRBV11-3, the J gene TRBJ2-1; 8 positions match TRBD2. Trimming at V came to 1 base and at J to 13 bases, leaving 9 bases not matched to a gene. The CDR3 has 14 residues. Germline V gene data show CDR1 as SGHNT and CDR2 as YENEEA. CDR3 protein: CASSLVPAGESQFF. The CDR3 nucleotides read TGTGCCAGCAGCTTAGTGCCAGCGGGAGAGAGTCAGTTCTTC.

Regarding this clone: Other DNA sequences within the sample encode an identical CDR3. The chain couples TRBV5-1 to TRBJ2-7, with 9 bases that match TRBD1. CDR3 length: 18 amino acids. CDR1 SGHRS and CDR2 YFSETQ come from the germline V gene. J gave up 3 bases and V 0 bases, and 13 bases lay outside the gene matches. CDR3 sequence reads: CASSLARTGDGGVYEQYF. CDR3 nucleotide sequence: TGCGCCAGCAGCTTGGCAAGGACAGGGGATGGTGGGGTCTACGAGCAGTACTTC.

The table lists this clone with many counts. The chain links TRBV7-3 to TRBJ1-2; D is ambiguous. The ends were cut back, 2 bases at V and 5 bases at J, with 18 bases in the middle. Germline CDR1 and CDR2: SGHTA and FQGTGA. CDR3 size: 16 residues. This CDR3 is CASSLGSRTGDYGYTF. For the CDR3, the DNA is TGTGCCAGCAGCTTAGGGTCCCGGACGGGAGATTATGGCTACACCTTC. The complete variable domain, with remaining parts taken from reference TRBV7-3 and TRBJ1-2, reads GAGVSQTPSNKVTEKGKYVELRCDPISGHTALYWYRQSLGQGPEFLIYFQGTGAADDSGLPNDRFFAVRPEGSVSTLKIQRTERGDSAVYLCASSLGSRTGDYGYTFGSGTRLTVV.

The chain joins TRBV5-1 to TRBJ2-7; 13 bases line up with TRBD2. Per the germline V gene, CDR1 is SGHRS and CDR2 is YFSETQ. This CDR3 region has 18 residues. The V gene end was trimmed by 4 bases and the J gene end by 4 bases; junction bases not matched to a gene: 14. As DNA, the CDR3 is TGCGCCAGCAGCGGTGGACTAGCGGGAGAAGTCAGAGTGTACGAGCAGTACTTC. Translation: CASSGGLAGEVRVYEQYF.

Only a few counts were recorded for this clone. The junction shows a germline mismatch at one end, possibly a read error. V is TRBV10-2 and J is TRBJ2-1; 8 positions agree with TRBD2. CDR1 and CDR2 (germline): WSHSY, SAAADI. This CDR3 has 16 amino acids. In DNA form, the CDR3 reads TGCGCCAGCATCCACGGGGGGGCGGGAAGGTACGATGAGCATTTCTTC. Its translation: CASIHGGAGRYDEHFF.

This clone was recorded at least ten times. This rearrangement joins TRBV2 to TRBJ1-1, with TRBD1 matching 12 bases. The CDR3 length is 14 residues. V was clipped by 6 bases and J by 8 bases; unmatched bases: 7. Germline CDR1 reads SNHLY; CDR2 reads FYNNEI. DNA for the CDR3: TGTGCCAGCAGGGGTTGGGACAGGGGGCGCGAAGCTTTCTTT. Its protein is CASRGWDRGREAFF.